Presented here are 3 T cell receptor beta chains from one specimen sequenced in a study of T-cell reconstitution after alpha-beta-depleted transplantation in children. Unique molecular identifiers were used to barcode this TCRbeta library. TCRdb reprocessed the PCR reads with MiXCR, giving one entry per CDR3 protein. Among roughly 610,000 distinct CDR3 sequences, 10% to 13% were seen once, and the ten largest hold 4% to 5%. The source material was PBMCs from the stem cell graft donor, sampled from the stem cell graft. These receptors all come from a human donor who donated a stem cell graft to a child with acute myeloid leukemia.

On this clonotype itself: Since a much larger clone is just one base distant, this may be a read error. J is TRBJ1-6 and V is TRBV28, with no clear D. V lost 2 bases, J lost 7 bases, and 3 bases lay in between. Germline V lookup: CDR1 MDHEN, CDR2 SYDVKM. The CDR3 has 12 residues. CDR3 loop: CASSLANSPLHF. DNA of the CDR3: TGTGCCAGCAGTTTAGCGAATTCACCCCTCCACTTT.

This clonotype was seen a few times. The V gene is TRBV5-1, the J gene TRBJ2-1; the D gene is possibly TRBD2 (6 bases). The CDR3 extends over 18 amino acids. Trimming stripped 1 base from V and 6 bases from J, with 23 bases between. Germline CDR1 reads SGHRS; CDR2 reads YFSETQ. For the CDR3, the DNA is TGCGCCAGCAGCTTGTGGGGGGTTTTTACTCTCCCGACCAATGAGCAGTTCTTC. Protein product: CASSLWGVFTLPTNEQFF.

This clonotype was observed many times. The chain employs TRBV6-5 and TRBJ2-7, with D maybe TRBD1 (6 bases). V was trimmed by 8 bases and J by 3 bases, leaving 11 bases between them. Germline CDR1 is MNHEY and CDR2 is SVGAGI. The CDR3 runs to 12 residues. CDR3 loop: CASGGQFYEQYF. CDR3 coding DNA: TGTGCCAGCGGAGGACAGTTCTACGAGCAGTACTTC.